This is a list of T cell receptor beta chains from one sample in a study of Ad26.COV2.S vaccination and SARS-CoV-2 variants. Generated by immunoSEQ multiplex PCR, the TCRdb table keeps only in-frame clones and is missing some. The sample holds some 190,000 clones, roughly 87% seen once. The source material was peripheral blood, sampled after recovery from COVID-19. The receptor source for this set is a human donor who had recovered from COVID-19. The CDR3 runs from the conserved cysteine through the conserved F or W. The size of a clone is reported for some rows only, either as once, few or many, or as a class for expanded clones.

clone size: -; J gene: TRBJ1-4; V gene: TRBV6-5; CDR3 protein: CASRGTGFGEKLFF
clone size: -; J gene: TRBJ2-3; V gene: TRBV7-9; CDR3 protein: CASSLGGGTFTDTQYF
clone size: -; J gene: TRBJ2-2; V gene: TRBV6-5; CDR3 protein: CASSRDRASGELFF
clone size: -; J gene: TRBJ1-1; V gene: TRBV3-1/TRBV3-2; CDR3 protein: CASSQGAGLKNTEAFF
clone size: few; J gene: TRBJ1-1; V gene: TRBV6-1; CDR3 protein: CASSVRTGRRNTEAFF
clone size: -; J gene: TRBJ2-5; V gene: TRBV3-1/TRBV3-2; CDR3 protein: CASSRGQETQYF
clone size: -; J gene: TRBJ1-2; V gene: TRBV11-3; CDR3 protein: CASSLLPLGPDYGYTF
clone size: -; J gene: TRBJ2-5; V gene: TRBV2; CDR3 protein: CASTPQSGGRETQYF
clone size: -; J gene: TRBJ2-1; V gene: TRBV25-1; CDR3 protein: CASSEQALIDNEQFF
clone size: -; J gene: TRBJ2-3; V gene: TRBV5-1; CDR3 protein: CASRRAGDSTDMQYF
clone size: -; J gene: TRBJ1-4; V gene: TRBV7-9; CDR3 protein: CASSAPNEKLFF
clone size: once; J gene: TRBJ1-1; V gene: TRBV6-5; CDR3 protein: CASGVDSLNTEAFF
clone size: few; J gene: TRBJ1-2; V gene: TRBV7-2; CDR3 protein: CASSLTGADYGYTF
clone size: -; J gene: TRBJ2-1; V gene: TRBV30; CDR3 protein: CAWSGKLKSSYNEQFF
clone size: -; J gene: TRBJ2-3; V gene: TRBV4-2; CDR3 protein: CASSQVAGGADTQYF
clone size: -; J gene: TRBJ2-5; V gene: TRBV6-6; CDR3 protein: CASSYPRGSGGETQYF
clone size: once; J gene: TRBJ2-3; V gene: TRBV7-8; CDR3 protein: CASSTRPRGSDTQYF